This T cell receptor beta chain was identified during a study of vaccination and CD4 T cells after COVID-19. The sample's treatment: roughly 10-day PBMC culture with coronavirus spike peptide pools or control peptides (ViraFEST assay). From the unexposed donor, CD4+ T cells were collected ahead of the COVID-19 pandemic (2011-2018). Sequencing of cultured CD4+ T cell DNA used the Oncomine TCR Beta short-read assay. One entry per CDR3 protein results from TCRdb running MiXCR on the PCR reads. The table has 7,000 to 9,000 distinct CDR3 sequences, around 53% seen once; the top ten hold 15% to 20%. Trimming removed 6 bases from V and 5 bases from J; junction bases left unmatched: 5. Germline assignment: CDR1 KGHSH and CDR2 LQKENI. There are 13 residues in the CDR3. In regard to this clonotype: The antigen remains unidentified.

Sequencing was carried out using CD4+ T cells from blood, cultured in vitro. The V gene is TRBV18, the J gene TRBJ2-3, with 7 bases identical to TRBD2. The sequence was collected from a human donor in good health. As DNA, the CDR3 is TGTGCCAGCTCCGACGGGAGGCAAGATACGCAGTATTTT. As protein: CASSDGRQDTQYF.